This T cell receptor (beta chain) is from a study of immune cell composition in non-small cell lung cancer. A remark on this clone: Its antigen remains unidentified.

CDR1 is SGDLS and CDR2 is YYNGEE in the germline V gene. Trimming removed 2 bases from V and 8 bases from J; junction bases left unmatched: 2. CDR3 length equals 14 residues. The study's findings and limits: Overall clonality, unlike maximal tumour-associated clone frequency, did not predict TIL reactivity. Tumour TCR-beta clonality was not significantly tied to smoking pack-years. About 80% of squamous and roughly 34% of adenocarcinoma cases had tumour-associated clones >0.5%. Lung adenocarcinomas had lower top 10 clone scores and clonality than squamous tumours.

Measured with immunoSEQ multiplex PCR; TCRdb has only the in-frame clones, and not every one. The repertoire has about 4,800 clones, 75% to 85% of them found once; the top ten carry over 10%. The sequencing input was lung tumor tissue. The clonotype comes from a human donor with non-small cell lung cancer. The chain uses TRBV9 and TRBJ1-6, with 9 nucleotides matching TRBD1. CDR3 coding DNA: TGTGCCAGCAGCGTGACAGGGGGTGATTCACCCCTCCACTTT. It codes for CASSVTGGDSPLHF.